The clone carrying this TCR beta chain has a handful of counts. Its antigen remains unknown. The record originates from a study of T cells after yellow fever vaccination. TCRdb passed the 5' RACE reads through MiXCR, listing each CDR3 protein once. Of some 400,000 distinct CDR3 sequences detected, roughly a sixth appear once; the ten largest clones hold about a sixth. Whole-study findings and limits: Contamination by abundant bulk-population clonotypes could be present in FACS-sorted repertoires. Most primary-vaccination clones reappeared after the booster (more than 95% CD4, approximately 88% CD8). Few clonotypes appeared in both CD4 and CD8 compartments.

The CDR3 extends over 15 amino acids. Germline V CDR1 and CDR2: SGHAT, FQNNGV. With V trimmed by 0 bases and J by 7 bases, 4 bases remained unmatched. The starting material was PBMCs, obtained before the yellow fever booster vaccination. The chain has TRBV11-2 and TRBJ2-5; 11 bases align to TRBD2. The receptor was isolated from a man between 18 and 29 years old who received the YFV17D yellow fever vaccine. Here the CDR3 reads CASSLDSGGVGTQYF. The CDR3 DNA reads TGTGCCAGCAGCTTAGATAGCGGGGGGGTAGGGACCCAGTACTTC. Supplemented by reference TRBV11-2 and TRBJ2-5, the full variable domain reads EAGVAQSPRYKIIEKRQSVAFWCNPISGHATLYWYQQILGQGPKLLIQFQNNGVVDDSQLPKDRFSAERLKGVDSTLKIQPAKLEDSAVYLCASSLDSGGVGTQYFGPGTRLLVL.